These 32 T cell receptor beta chains originate from one sample sequenced in a study of response to subunit inactivated influenza vaccine. TCRdb reanalysed the RT-PCR reads using MiXCR and keeps one entry per CDR3 protein. The sample lists hundreds of thousands of distinct CDR3 sequences, 15% to 19% seen once, with roughly 12% in the top ten. This material consisted of PBMCs from blood, taken 11 to 12 days after vaccination. The receptors come from a man aged 50 to 60 who received an inactivated influenza vaccine.

V gene TRBV5-1 combines with J gene TRBJ2-3; 7 bases fit TRBD1. V shed 4 bases and J 2 bases; nucleotides not matched to a gene: 4. Looked up from germline, CDR1 is SGHRS and CDR2 is YFSETQ. The CDR3 contains 14 residues. The CDR3 is CASSNRGDTDTQYF. In DNA, the CDR3 is TGCGCCAGCAGCAACAGGGGCGACACAGATACGCAGTATTTT. Looking up the rest from reference TRBV5-1 and TRBJ2-3 gives the full variable domain: KAGVTQTPRYLIKTRGQQVTLSCSPISGHRSVSWYQQTPGQGLQFLFEYFSETQRNKGNFPGRFSGRQFSNSRSEMNVSTLELGDSALYLCASSNRGDTDTQYFGPGTRLTVL.

This clonotype turned up a few times. The rearrangement links TRBV7-8 to TRBJ1-2; TRBD1 matches 9 bases. Germline V gene lookup returns CDR1 SGHVS and CDR2 FQNEAQ. This CDR3 comprises 14 residues. Trimming took 5 bases from V and 4 from J; bases not matched to a gene: 5. The CDR3 protein is CASSRRDRAYGYTF. DNA of the CDR3: TGTGCCAGCAGCCGGCGGGACAGGGCCTATGGCTACACCTTC.

In this sample, this clonotype turned up a few times. The genes are TRBV20-1 and TRBJ1-1; 7 bases line up with TRBD1. The ends lost 0 bases at V and 7 bases at J; junction bases unmatched: 5. The length of the CDR3 is 13 residues. Per the germline V gene, CDR1 is DFQATT and CDR2 is SNEGSKA (reference sequence). The CDR3 sequence is CSARDGSGGEAFF. As DNA, the CDR3 is TGCAGTGCTAGAGATGGTTCAGGGGGTGAAGCTTTCTTT.

There are a few counts of this clonotype. The rearrangement links TRBV20-1 to TRBJ1-6, with 9 bases lining up with TRBD1. This CDR3 has 14 residues. The J segment lost 6 bases and the V segment lost 3 bases, leaving 3 bases of the junction unmatched. Germline CDR1 reads DFQATT; CDR2 reads SNEGSKA (reference sequence). As DNA, the CDR3 is TGCAGTGCTAGGGACAGGGGTTCTAATTCACCCCTCCACTTT. Translating it yields CSARDRGSNSPLHF.

The V call is TRBV20-1, the J call TRBJ2-7, with unresolved D. Trimming took 0 bases from V and 0 from J, leaving 15 bases between them. The CDR3 consists of 16 residues. CDR1 and CDR2 (germline): DFQATT, SNEGSKA (reference sequence). In DNA form, the CDR3 reads TGCAGTGCTAGAGATGGCCACAGTCCGATCTCCTACGAGCAGTACTTC. It translates to CSARDGHSPISYEQYF.

V usage is TRBV10-3 and J usage is TRBJ2-1; TRBD2 matches 12 bases. V lost 2 bases and J lost 5; bases outside the gene matches: 1. The length of the CDR3 is 15 residues. The V gene's germline CDR1 is ENHRY and CDR2 SYGVKD. The DNA of the CDR3 is TGTGCCATCAGTGAGAGGACTAGCGGGAACAATGAGCAGTTCTTC. Its translation is CAISERTSGNNEQFF.

The sample holds a few counts of this clonotype. This chain links TRBV6-1 with TRBJ2-1; 8 positions match TRBD1. The trim removed 6 bases at V and 0 bases at J, leaving 7 bases unmatched. Germline CDR1 and CDR2: MNHNS and SASEGT. The CDR3 sequence is 16 residues long. The CDR3 reads CASRAGTGYSYNEQFF. In DNA, the CDR3 is TGTGCCAGCAGGGCGGGGACAGGCTACTCCTACAATGAGCAGTTCTTC.

This clonotype was seen a few times. The chain combines TRBV7-9 with TRBJ1-1; possibly TRBD1 for D (5 bases). The V end lost 7 bases, the J end lost 2 bases, and 11 bases lay between the germline ends. The CDR3 sequence is 13 residues long. Germline lookup yields CDR1 SEHNR and CDR2 FQNEAQ (reference sequence). In DNA form, the CDR3 reads TGTGCCAGCACCTGGACATCTAACACTGAAGCTTTCTTT. This encodes CASTWTSNTEAFF.

As regards this clonotype: Germline is not matched at one junction end, which may reflect a read error. V and J are TRBV9 and TRBJ2-3; 9 bases match TRBD1. Germline CDR1 SGDLS, CDR2 YYNGEE. The CDR3 is made up of 15 amino acids. CDR3 sequence reads: CARSVGDRVQDTQYF. The CDR3 bases are TGTGCCAGGAGCGTGGGGGACAGGGTTCAAGATACGCAGTATTTT.

In its sample, this clonotype was seen many times. At one of its ends the junction is not consistent with the germline gene, which may arise from a read error. The CDR3 protein is CASSLGQGNSPLHF. The CDR3 DNA reads TGTGCCAGCAGCTTAGGGCAGGGTAATTCACCCCTCCACTTT. The chain recombines TRBV12-3 or TRBV12-4 with TRBJ1-6; D possibly corresponds to TRBD1 (5 bases). There are 14 residues in the CDR3.

CDR3 DNA: TGCGCCAGCAGCTTGGTTGTCAGATTCTATGGCTACACCTTC. Translating gives CASSLVVRFYGYTF. The chain has TRBV5-1 and TRBJ1-2, with no clear D. This CDR3 is 14 amino acids long. The V end was cut by 0 bases, the J end by 4 bases, with 10 bases between. In germline, CDR1 is SGHRS, CDR2 YFSETQ.

This clonotype came up a few times. This rearrangement joins TRBV5-1 to TRBJ2-2; 7 bases align to TRBD1. The ends lost 2 bases at V and 3 bases at J; junction bases unmatched: 4. The CDR3 length is 15 residues. The germline gives CDR1 SGHRS, CDR2 YFSETQ. In DNA form, the CDR3 reads TGCGCCAGCAGCTTTGAGACAGGGTACACCGGGGAGCTGTTTTTT. Its translation is CASSFETGYTGELFF.

This clonotype was seen a single time. The genes are TRBV20-1 and TRBJ2-1, with D hard to call. The germline CDR1 and CDR2 sequences are DFQATT and SNEGSKA (reference sequence). Trimming took off 7 bases at V and 6 bases at J, with 7 bases between the two ends. The CDR3 consists of 10 residues. The DNA for the CDR3 is TGCAGTGGTGTTGGCAATGAGCAGTTCTTC. This translates into CSGVGNEQFF.

V usage is TRBV20-1 and J usage is TRBJ2-4; D is unresolved. The CDR3 runs 17 residues. V lost 3 bases and J 0 bases, leaving 18 bases between the germline ends. CDR1 DFQATT and CDR2 SNEGSKA come from the germline V gene (reference sequence). CDR3 DNA sequence: TGCAGTGCTAGCCCCTTTCGGCCAACCTTAGCCAAAAACATTCAGTACTTC. Translated, it gives CSASPFRPTLAKNIQYF.

This rearrangement joins TRBV3-1 to TRBJ2-7; no firm D call. V lost 1 base and J 1 base, leaving 8 bases between the germline ends. CDR1 and CDR2 (germline): LGHDT, YNNKEL (reference sequence). The length of the CDR3 is 14 residues. The CDR3 loop reads CASSQVDGSYEQYF. The CDR3 bases are TGTGCCAGCAGCCAAGTTGATGGTTCCTACGAGCAGTACTTC.

This clonotype turned up a few times. This rearrangement joins TRBV20-1 to TRBJ2-3; D unresolved. The CDR3 has 11 residues. Trimming pared 3 bases from V and 10 bases from J, leaving 11 bases between. The V gene's germline CDR1 is DFQATT and CDR2 SNEGSKA (reference sequence). DNA for the CDR3: TGCAGTGCTAGCTTCCTAGGATCGCAGTATTTT. Translation: CSASFLGSQYF.

The V gene is TRBV10-3, the J gene TRBJ2-1; D not resolved. Germline-derived CDR1 and CDR2 are ENHRY and SYGVKD. The CDR3 has 12 residues. Between the trimmed V and J ends, which lost 10 bases and 9 bases, there was a span of 16 bases. CDR3 sequence reads: CATTLDLTEQFF. The CDR3 DNA follows: TGTGCCACAACGCTAGATCTCACTGAGCAGTTCTTC.

The chain links TRBV12-3 or TRBV12-4 to TRBJ1-5; D uncertain. This CDR3 is 16 amino acids long. Trimming took off 2 bases at V and 4 bases at J, with 15 bases between the two ends. CDR3 sequence (DNA): TGTGCCAGCAGTTTAAGGCTCGCGCAAGGGAATCAGCCCCAGCATTTT. Translated: CASSLRLAQGNQPQHF.

This rearrangement joins TRBV7-2 to TRBJ1-5, with D possibly matching TRBD1 (5 bases). Germline loops: CDR1 SGHTA, CDR2 FQGNSA. This CDR3 has 14 residues. V gave up 2 bases and J gave up 6 bases, with 11 bases separating them. The CDR3 DNA is TGTGCCAGCAGCTTATCAGGGTTCGGTCAGCCCCAGCATTTT. Protein product: CASSLSGFGQPQHF.

This clonotype was recorded at least ten times. The chain carries TRBV20-1 and TRBJ2-7; D uncertain. With 6 bases removed from V and 3 bases from J, the gap between germline ends came to 9 bases. Germline lookup yields CDR1 DFQATT and CDR2 SNEGSKA (reference sequence). The CDR3 contains 11 residues. As DNA, the CDR3 is TGCAGTGCAGGGCGAGGCTACGAGCAGTACTTC. This sequence encodes CSAGRGYEQYF.

V gene TRBV12-3 or TRBV12-4 combines with J gene TRBJ2-7, with 9 bases lining up with TRBD1. This CDR3 has 13 amino acids. V was pared by 7 bases and J by 5 bases, with 6 bases of the junction left unmatched. The DNA of the CDR3 is TGTGCCAGCAATCATGGACAGGGGAACGAGCAGTACTTC. Its protein product is CASNHGQGNEQYF.

This clonotype turned up a few times. The chain recombines TRBV5-1 with TRBJ2-3; the match to TRBD1 covers 10 bases. Germline CDR1 is SGHRS and CDR2 is YFSETQ. The J segment lost 6 bases and the V segment lost 4 bases, leaving 5 bases of the junction unmatched. The CDR3 loop spans 14 amino acids. The CDR3 region has the DNA TGCGCCAGCAGCGTGGGACAGGGGTCCGATACGCAGTATTTT. Translating it yields CASSVGQGSDTQYF. The whole variable domain, filled in from reference TRBV5-1 and TRBJ2-3, reads KAGVTQTPRYLIKTRGQQVTLSCSPISGHRSVSWYQQTPGQGLQFLFEYFSETQRNKGNFPGRFSGRQFSNSRSEMNVSTLELGDSALYLCASSVGQGSDTQYFGPGTRLTVL.

Only a few counts were recorded for this clonotype. The gene calls are TRBV2 and TRBJ2-7, with 9 positions matching TRBD1. Losses at the gene ends were 7 bases for V and 2 bases for J; bases not matched to a gene: 6. From germline, CDR1 is SNHLY and CDR2 FYNNEI. The CDR3 has 14 amino acids. The chain's CDR3 is CASTTGTGPYEQYF. In DNA, the CDR3 is TGTGCCAGCACTACCGGGACAGGGCCCTACGAGCAGTACTTC.

This clonotype turned up a few times. V gene TRBV20-1 combines with J gene TRBJ2-2; D perhaps matches TRBD1 (6 bases). This CDR3 is built from 15 residues. The V gene's germline CDR1 is DFQATT and CDR2 SNEGSKA (reference sequence). V lost 0 bases and J lost 4, with 12 bases in between. CDR3 loop: CSARDQGSGTGELFF. CDR3 DNA sequence: TGCAGTGCTAGAGACCAGGGGTCAGGCACCGGGGAGCTGTTTTTT.

The chain links TRBV7-2 to TRBJ2-2; possible D gene TRBD2, 6 bases. V was shortened by 6 bases and J by 4 bases, with 12 bases between the two germline ends. The CDR3 has 14 residues. Germline loops: CDR1 SGHTA, CDR2 FQGNSA. CDR3 coding DNA: TGTGCCAGCAGACAAACCGGGAGCACCGGGGAGCTGTTTTTT. Protein product: CASRQTGSTGELFF.

This clonotype was counted a few times. The chain uses TRBV6-1 and TRBJ2-1; D ambiguous. CDR1 and CDR2 (germline): MNHNS, SASEGT. Trimming pared 5 bases from V and 7 bases from J, leaving 15 bases between. The CDR3 runs to 14 residues. CDR3 amino acids: CASSPPRPWNEQFF. CDR3 in DNA: TGTGCCAGCAGTCCCCCCCGTCCGTGGAATGAGCAGTTCTTC.

The rearrangement uses TRBV4-3 and TRBJ1-4; 8 bases align to TRBD1. Germline V CDR1 and CDR2: LGHNA, YSLEER. V lost 0 bases, J lost 3 bases, and 9 bases stayed unmatched. The CDR3 is 18 amino acids. The CDR3 protein is CASSQDLHRGEANEKLFF. For the CDR3, the DNA is TGCGCCAGCAGCCAAGATCTCCACAGGGGGGAGGCTAATGAAAAACTGTTTTTT.

The chain combines TRBV7-9 with TRBJ2-2, with D possibly being TRBD2 (5 bases). The CDR3 totals 17 residues. Looked up from germline, CDR1 is SEHNR and CDR2 is FQNEAQ (reference sequence). V was trimmed by 1 base and J by 5 bases, leaving 17 bases between them. The CDR3 region has the DNA TGTGCCAGCAGCTTAGTTATTCGCCTAGCAGATACCGGGGAGCTGTTTTTT. Its translation is CASSLVIRLADTGELFF.

The chain uses TRBV6-2 or TRBV6-3 and TRBJ2-7, with D hard to call. V was cut by 1 base and J by 0 bases, with 4 bases left in between. Germline V lookup: CDR1 MNHEY, CDR2 SVGEGT. The CDR3 has 13 amino acids. The CDR3 coding sequence is TGTGCCAGCAGTTACTTAATCTCCTACGAGCAGTACTTC. It is translated as CASSYLISYEQYF.

At least ten counts were recorded for this clonotype. The chain couples TRBV10-1 to TRBJ2-2; D is ambiguous. Germline V lookup: CDR1 WNHNN, CDR2 SYGVQD (reference sequence). V lost 1 base, J lost 1 base, and 4 bases lay in between. This CDR3 is 14 amino acids long. CDR3 bases: TGCGCCAGCAGTGAGTTTCTGAACACCGGGGAGCTGTTTTTT. This codes for CASSEFLNTGELFF.

The CDR3 here is CASSFRGSGANEQFF. The CDR3 DNA sequence: TGTGCCAGCAGTTTCCGCGGGAGTGGTGCCAATGAGCAGTTCTTC. This chain uses TRBV12-3 or TRBV12-4 with TRBJ2-1; 7 nucleotides match TRBD2. J was trimmed by 6 bases and V by 3 bases; bases with no gene match: 8. The CDR3 consists of 15 residues.

This clonotype appeared a few times. The chain links TRBV12-3 or TRBV12-4 to TRBJ1-2, with D possibly being TRBD1 (5 bases). This CDR3 is 14 amino acids long. The V end was cut by 5 bases, the J end by 7 bases, with 17 bases between. The CDR3 sequence: CASSLPGLGSGYTF. For the CDR3, the DNA is TGTGCCAGCAGTCTCCCGGGACTAGGGTCTGGCTACACCTTC.